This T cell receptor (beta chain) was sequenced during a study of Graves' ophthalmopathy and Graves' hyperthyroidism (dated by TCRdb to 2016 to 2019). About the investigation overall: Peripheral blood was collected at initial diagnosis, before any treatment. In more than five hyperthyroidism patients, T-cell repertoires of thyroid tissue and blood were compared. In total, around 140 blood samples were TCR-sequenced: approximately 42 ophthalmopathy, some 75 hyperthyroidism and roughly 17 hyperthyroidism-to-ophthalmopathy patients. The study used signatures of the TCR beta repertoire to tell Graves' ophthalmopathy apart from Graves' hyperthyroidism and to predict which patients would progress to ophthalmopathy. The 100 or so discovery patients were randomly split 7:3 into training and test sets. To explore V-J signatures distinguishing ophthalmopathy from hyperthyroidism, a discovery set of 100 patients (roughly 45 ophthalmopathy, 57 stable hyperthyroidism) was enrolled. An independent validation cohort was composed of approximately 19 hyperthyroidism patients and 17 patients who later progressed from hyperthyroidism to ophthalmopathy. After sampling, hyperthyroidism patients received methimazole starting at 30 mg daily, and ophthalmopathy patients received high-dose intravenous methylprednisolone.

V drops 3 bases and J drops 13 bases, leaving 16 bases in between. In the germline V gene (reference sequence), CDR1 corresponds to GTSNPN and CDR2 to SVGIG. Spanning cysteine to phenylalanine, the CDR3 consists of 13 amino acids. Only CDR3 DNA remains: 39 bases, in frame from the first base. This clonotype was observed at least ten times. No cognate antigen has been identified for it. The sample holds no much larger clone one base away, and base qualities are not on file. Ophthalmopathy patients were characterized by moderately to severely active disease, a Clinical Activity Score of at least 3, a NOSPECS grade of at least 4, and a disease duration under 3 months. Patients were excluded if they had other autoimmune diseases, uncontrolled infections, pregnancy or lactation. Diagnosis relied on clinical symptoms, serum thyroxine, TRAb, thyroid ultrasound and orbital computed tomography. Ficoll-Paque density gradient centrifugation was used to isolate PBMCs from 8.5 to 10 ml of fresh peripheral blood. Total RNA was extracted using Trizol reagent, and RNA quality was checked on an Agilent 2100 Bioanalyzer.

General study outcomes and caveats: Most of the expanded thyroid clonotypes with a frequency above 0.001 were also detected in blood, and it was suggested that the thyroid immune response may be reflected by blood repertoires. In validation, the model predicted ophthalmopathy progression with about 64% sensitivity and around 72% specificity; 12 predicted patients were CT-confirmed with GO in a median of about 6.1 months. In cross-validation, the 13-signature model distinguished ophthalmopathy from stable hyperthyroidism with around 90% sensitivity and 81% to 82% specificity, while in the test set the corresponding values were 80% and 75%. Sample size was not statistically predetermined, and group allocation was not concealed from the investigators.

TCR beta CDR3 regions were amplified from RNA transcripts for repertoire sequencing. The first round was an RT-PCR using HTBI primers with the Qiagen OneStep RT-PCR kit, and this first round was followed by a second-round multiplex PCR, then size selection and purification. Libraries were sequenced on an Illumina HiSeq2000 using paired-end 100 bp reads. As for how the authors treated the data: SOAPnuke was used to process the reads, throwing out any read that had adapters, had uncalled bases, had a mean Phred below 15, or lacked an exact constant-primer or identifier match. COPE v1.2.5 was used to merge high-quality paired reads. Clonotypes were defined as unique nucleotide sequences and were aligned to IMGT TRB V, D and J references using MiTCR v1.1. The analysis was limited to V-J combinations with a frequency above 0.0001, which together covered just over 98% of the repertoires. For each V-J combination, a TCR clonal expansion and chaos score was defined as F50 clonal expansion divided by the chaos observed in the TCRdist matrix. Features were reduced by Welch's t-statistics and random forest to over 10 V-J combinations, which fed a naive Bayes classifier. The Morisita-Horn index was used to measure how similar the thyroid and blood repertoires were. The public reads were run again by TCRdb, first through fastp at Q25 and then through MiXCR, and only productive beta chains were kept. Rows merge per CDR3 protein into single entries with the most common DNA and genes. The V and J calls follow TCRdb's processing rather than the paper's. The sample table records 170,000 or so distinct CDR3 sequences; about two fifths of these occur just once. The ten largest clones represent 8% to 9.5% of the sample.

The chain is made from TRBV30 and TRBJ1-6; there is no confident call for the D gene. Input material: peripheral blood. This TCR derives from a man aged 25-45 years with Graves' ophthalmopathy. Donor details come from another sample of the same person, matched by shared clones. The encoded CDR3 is CAWRDGRRTPLHF. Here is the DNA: TGTGCCTGGAGGGACGGGAGACGCACCCCCCTCCACTTT.